A selection of T cell receptor beta chains follows, all from one sample in a study of cytotoxic CD8 clonotypes in ibrutinib-treated CLL. Some clones are missing from TCRdb's copy, which holds only in-frame ones; the method was immunoSEQ multiplex PCR. The profile shows around 140,000 clones, 70% to 80% of them singletons. Specimen: PBMCs, collected after 24 months of ibrutinib treatment. Every receptor here comes from a human donor with chronic lymphocytic leukemia. Each CDR3 is given with its conserved first and last residue. The order of the fields is clone size, D gene, J gene, V gene, CDR3 protein, CDR3 DNA. D genes are given only for firm matches. The size entry is marked missing in some rows and otherwise reads once, few, many or a size class.

NA	NA	TRBJ2-7	TRBV19	CASSIGLGAHYEQYF	TGTGCCAGTAGTATTGGTTTGGGAGCCCACTACGAGCAGTACTTC
NA	TRBD1	TRBJ1-4	TRBV30	CAWNRGQFNEKLFF	TGTGCCTGGAATCGGGGACAGTTTAATGAAAAACTGTTTTTT
NA	TRBD2	TRBJ2-3	TRBV5-1	CASSWAGGRGGTDTQYF	TGCGCCAGCAGCTGGGCGGGAGGCCGAGGCGGCACAGATACGCAGTATTTT
NA	NA	TRBJ1-1	TRBV27	CASSFLGPDSPFF	TGTGCCAGCAGTTTTTTGGGGCCGGACAGCCCTTTCTTT
few	NA	TRBJ2-2	TRBV18	CASSPRAMGWLFF	TGTGCCAGCTCACCAAGGGCGATGGGATGGCTGTTTTTT
few	NA	TRBJ2-1	TRBV9	CASSLGGGRLDEQFF	TGTGCCAGCAGCCTGGGTGGGGGACGGCTCGATGAGCAGTTCTTC
many	NA	TRBJ2-5	TRBV27	CASRNRVQETQYF	TGTGCCAGCAGAAACAGGGTCCAAGAGACCCAGTACTTC
NA	NA	TRBJ1-3	TRBV6-5	CASSYSIVASGNTIYF	TGTGCCAGCAGTTACTCGATTGTTGCCTCTGGAAACACCATATATTTT
NA	NA	TRBJ2-7	TRBV29-1	CSVEGPSGEQYF	TGCAGCGTAGAGGGGCCCTCTGGGGAGCAGTACTTC
NA	NA	TRBJ2-7	TRBV28	CASSTAGGVPSPYEQYF	TGTGCCAGCAGTACCGCAGGCGGGGTACCATCCCCCTACGAGCAGTACTTC
few	NA	TRBJ1-3	TRBV6-5	CASRPRGVGNTIYF	TGTGCCAGCAGACCCCGCGGGGTTGGGAACACCATATATTTT
few	TRBD2	TRBJ2-3	TRBV28	CASSPPGGAHTQYF	TGTGCCAGCAGTCCTCCCGGGGGGGCACATACGCAGTATTTT
NA	NA	TRBJ2-4	TRBV5-6	CASSLGLSNIQYF	TGTGCCAGCAGCTTGGGCCTTTCGAACATTCAGTACTTC
NA	NA	TRBJ1-5	TRBV5-1	CASSLALRQFRIHNQPQHF	TGCGCCAGCAGCTTGGCCCTACGACAGTTCCGGATCCACAATCAGCCCCAGCATTTT
NA	TRBD1	TRBJ2-7	TRBV28	CASSLGGGQGTQYF	TGTGCCAGCAGTTTAGGAGGTGGACAGGGAACGCAGTACTTC
NA	NA	TRBJ2-6	TRBV6-5	CASRPGSGANVLTF	TGTGCCAGCAGGCCGGGCTCTGGGGCCAACGTCCTGACTTTC
NA	TRBD1	TRBJ2-3	TRBV30	CAWAQGIADTQYF	TGTGCCTGGGCACAGGGGATTGCAGATACGCAGTATTTT
NA	NA	TRBJ1-2	TRBV28	CASSLGRVGYGYTF	TGTGCCAGCAGTTTAGGCAGGGTGGGCTATGGCTACACCTTC
NA	NA	TRBJ2-5	TRBV6-5	CASSYGPQETQYF	TGTGCCAGCAGTTACGGGCCCCAAGAGACCCAGTACTTC
once	NA	TRBJ1-1	TRBV7-8	CASNPFGGNTEAFF	TGTGCCAGCAACCCCTTCGGGGGGAACACTGAAGCTTTCTTT
few	NA	TRBJ2-7	TRBV27	CASPAPGYEQYF	TGTGCCAGCCCCGCCCCGGGGTACGAGCAGTACTTC
NA	NA	TRBJ1-4	TRBV7-6	CASSPGQGGEKLFF	TGTGCCAGCAGCCCCGGTCAGGGCGGCGAAAAACTGTTTTTT
NA	TRBD1	TRBJ1-2	TRBV29-1	CSATGQNYGYTF	TGCAGCGCAACGGGACAGAACTATGGCTACACCTTC
NA	TRBD1	TRBJ1-2	TRBV18	CASSPTTGDNTF	TGTGCCAGCTCACCAACGACAGGGGATAACACCTTC
NA	NA	TRBJ2-3	TRBV2	CASGDTQYF	TGTGCCAGCGGGGATACGCAGTATTTT
NA	TRBD1	TRBJ1-5	TRBV5-5	CASSRGAGGREPQHF	TGTGCCAGCAGCCGAGGGGCAGGGGGCCGGGAGCCCCAGCATTTT
NA	NA	TRBJ1-6	TRBV28	CASSWGGARSPLHF	TGTGCCAGCAGCTGGGGGGGGGCTCGATCACCCCTCCACTTT
NA	NA	TRBJ1-1	TRBV6-5	CASSYPGPNTEAFF	TGTGCCAGCAGTTACCCGGGGCCCAACACTGAAGCTTTCTTT
few	NA	TRBJ2-7	TRBV28	CASGPLGGRIGEQYF	TGTGCCAGCGGCCCCTTAGGGGGTAGAATTGGCGAGCAGTACTTC
NA	NA	TRBJ1-1	TRBV7-3	CASSLGQGNTEAFF	TGTGCCAGCAGCTTAGGGCAGGGGAACACTGAAGCTTTCTTT
NA	NA	TRBJ1-2	TRBV28	CASPGKNYGYTF	TGTGCCAGCCCGGGGAAGAACTATGGCTACACCTTC
once	NA	TRBJ1-3	TRBV30	CAWSAHLENTIYF	TGTGCCTGGAGCGCACATCTGGAAAACACCATATATTTT
NA	NA	TRBJ1-1	TRBV6-5	CASSPRDTEAFF	TGTGCCAGCAGTCCCCGGGACACTGAAGCTTTCTTT
few	NA	TRBJ2-7	TRBV5-1	CASTYGGSYEQYF	TGCGCCAGCACATATGGAGGGTCCTACGAGCAGTACTTC
NA	TRBD2	TRBJ2-3	TRBV19	CATRAGGQDTQYF	TGTGCCACCCGAGCGGGAGGGCAAGATACGCAGTATTTT
NA	NA	TRBJ1-5	TRBV7-7	CASSSGEGQPQHF	TGTGCTAGCAGCTCAGGGGAGGGGCAGCCCCAGCATTTT
NA	TRBD1	TRBJ2-3	TRBV29-1	CSVGRQGSRSDTQYF	TGCAGCGTTGGGCGACAGGGGAGTAGGTCAGATACGCAGTATTTT
NA	NA	TRBJ2-2	TRBV18	CASSPAGSNTGELFF	TGTGCCAGCTCACCCGCCGGCTCGAACACCGGGGAGCTGTTTTTT
NA	NA	TRBJ2-7	TRBV13	CASAPGGRPYEQYF	TGTGCCAGCGCCCCCGGGGGGCGACCCTACGAGCAGTACTTC
NA	NA	TRBJ1-3	TRBV7-2	CASSLLGTTIYF	TGTGCCAGCAGCTTATTAGGAACCACCATATATTTT
few	NA	TRBJ1-6	TRBV14	CASSQGDSPLHF	TGTGCCAGCAGCCAGGGCGATTCACCCCTCCACTTT
NA	TRBD2	TRBJ2-3	TRBV18	CASSPRGLADTDTQYF	TGTGCCAGCTCACCCAGGGGACTAGCGGACACAGATACGCAGTATTTT